This T cell receptor (beta chain) was sequenced in a study of PD-1 blockade in classical Hodgkin lymphoma. The study, taken as a whole, reports: Baseline diversity resembling that of newly diagnosed patients was seen in complete responders. Reports described newly diagnosed patients as having lower baseline TCR diversity than healthy donors.

As concerns this clone: Its antigen is undetermined.

V lost 11 bases to trimming and J lost 5 bases, with 19 bases between them. The CDR3 spans 14 residues. Per germline, CDR1 SEHNR and CDR2 FQNEAQ (reference sequence). The time point here: cycle 4 day 1 (C4D1), after more than 5 weeks of nivolumab. No patient escaped relapse after autologous stem cell transplantation, and brentuximab vedotin exposure varied. This table comes from immunoSEQ multiplex PCR, and its TCRdb copy is limited to in-frame clones, with some not included. The sample records tens of thousands of clones, around 70% being singletons. The source is a human donor with classical Hodgkin lymphoma. The genes are TRBV7-9 and TRBJ2-1; D is unclear. The sample in question was peripheral blood mononuclear cells (PBMCs), obtained before the fourth cycle of nivolumab. In nucleotides, the CDR3 is TGTGCCCTAAACGTGGGGTGGGAAAACAATGAGCAGTTCTTC. It specifies CALNVGWENNEQFF. Drawing the rest from reference TRBV7-9 and TRBJ2-1, the complete variable domain is DTGVSQNPRHKITKRGQNVTFRCDPISEHNRLYWYRQTLGQGPEFLTYFQNEAQLEKSRLLSDRFSAERPKGSFSTLEIQRTEQGDSAMYLCALNVGWENNEQFFGPGTRLTVL.